Shown below are 27 T cell receptor beta chains from a single sample sequenced in a study of identical twins. MiXCR, run by TCRdb on the 5' RACE reads, gives a single entry per CDR3 protein. The repertoire holds approximately 94,000 distinct CDR3 sequences, with 5.5% to 7% as singletons. Sequenced sample: memory T cells sorted from blood. The receptors were gathered from a woman aged 45-65 years in good health.

This clonotype showed up just a few times. V usage is TRBV25-1 and J usage is TRBJ2-7, with 13 bases aligning to TRBD2. V shed 1 base, J shed 6 bases, and the junction held 15 bases outside the gene matches. The CDR3 contains 19 residues. Germline loops: CDR1 MGHDK, CDR2 SYGVNS. The DNA of the CDR3 is TGTGCCAGCAGTGAATTTTACATCCGGACTAGCGGGAGATACGGCGAGCAGTACTTC. Amino acid sequence: CASSEFYIRTSGRYGEQYF.

This clonotype was seen a few times. The V call is TRBV3-1, the J call TRBJ1-2, with a weak D call TRBD1 (6 bases). The germline V gene has CDR1 LGHDT and CDR2 YNNKEL (reference sequence). Trimming shortened V by 2 bases and J by 6 bases, and 13 bases separated the two germline ends. The CDR3 contains 14 residues. The CDR3 nucleotides are TGTGCCAGCAGCCAACGGACAGCCCCTGATGGCTACACCTTC. Its protein product is CASSQRTAPDGYTF. Combining the CDR3 with reference TRBV3-1 and TRBJ1-2 gives the whole variable domain DTAVSQTPKYLVTQMGNDKSIKCEQNLGHDTMYWYKQDSKKFLKIMFSYNNKELIINETVPNRFSPKSPDKAHLNLHINSLELGDSAVYFCASSQRTAPDGYTFGSGTRLTVV.

This clonotype has ten or more counts. This chain links TRBV5-1 with TRBJ1-4; D is unclear. V was shortened by 4 bases and J by 3 bases, with 13 bases between the two germline ends. The germline CDR1 and CDR2 sequences are SGHRS and YFSETQ. The CDR3 covers 15 residues. CDR3 nucleotide sequence: TGCGCCAGCAGCCCGGACCCCGGGGCTAATGAAAAACTGTTTTTT. Translating it yields CASSPDPGANEKLFF.

This clonotype showed up many times. The chain couples TRBV6-5 to TRBJ1-5, with 8 bases fitting TRBD1. CDR3 length equals 13 residues. The V gene end was trimmed by 7 bases and the J gene end by 6 bases; junction bases not matched to a gene: 5. The germline V gene encodes CDR1 MNHEY and CDR2 SVGAGI. The CDR3 here is CASTLGQGQPQHF. Here the CDR3 DNA reads TGTGCCAGCACCCTAGGACAGGGTCAGCCCCAGCATTTT.

This clonotype occurred many times. The chain recombines TRBV30 with TRBJ1-2, with TRBD1 identical over 8 bases. The germline gives CDR1 GTSNPN, CDR2 SVGIG (reference sequence). The J segment lost 1 base and the V segment lost 2 bases, leaving 6 bases of the junction unmatched. The CDR3 is 15 residues long. This CDR3 is CAWSPWTGYNYGYTF. As DNA, the CDR3 is TGTGCCTGGAGTCCTTGGACAGGGTATAACTATGGCTACACCTTC.

The sample holds many counts of this clonotype. This chain's CDR3 is CASSIGFAGGETQYF. CDR3 DNA sequence: TGTGCCAGTAGTATAGGGTTCGCGGGAGGCGAGACCCAGTACTTC. This chain uses TRBV19 with TRBJ2-5; TRBD2 agrees at 8 bases. Germline V CDR1 and CDR2: LNHDA, SQIVND (reference sequence). The CDR3 runs 15 residues. V trimming: 1 base; J trimming: 5 bases; junction bases outside the gene matches: 6. The full variable domain, with the rest looked up from reference TRBV19 and TRBJ2-5, is DGGITQSPKYLFRKEGQNVTLSCEQNLNHDAMYWYRQDPGQGLRLIYYSQIVNDFQKGDIAEGYSVSREKKESFPLTVTSAQKNPTAFYLCASSIGFAGGETQYFGPGTRLLVL.

This sequence joins TRBV2 and TRBJ1-1, with 8 bases that match TRBD1. Losses at the gene ends were 5 bases for V and 3 bases for J; bases not matched to a gene: 8. The CDR3 length is 15 residues. From germline, CDR1 is SNHLY and CDR2 FYNNEI. CDR3 in DNA: TGTGCCAGCAGTAAGGACAGGGCGAGGGACACTGAAGCTTTCTTT. It translates to CASSKDRARDTEAFF.

This clonotype was seen repeatedly, ten times or more. The chain couples TRBV4-1 to TRBJ2-1; 8 bases are shared with TRBD2. The CDR3 consists of 16 residues. In germline, CDR1 is MGHRA, CDR2 YSYEKL. After removal of 0 bases from V and 9 bases from J, the junction contained 10 bases not matched to a gene. The CDR3, as DNA: TGCGCCAGCAGCCAAGAAAAGATAGCGGGAAGCGGTGAGCAGTTCTTC. Translating gives CASSQEKIAGSGEQFF.

This clonotype was picked up many times. The genes are TRBV7-2 and TRBJ2-5; D not resolved. Germline values: CDR1 SGHTA, CDR2 FQGNSA. Trimming took 3 bases from V and 5 from J, leaving 4 bases between them. The CDR3 loop spans 11 amino acids. CDR3 in amino acids: CASSLDETQYF. As DNA, the CDR3 is TGTGCCAGCAGCTTGGATGAGACCCAGTACTTC.

This clonotype was observed a few times. This chain connects TRBV7-9 to TRBJ2-4; 13 bases are shared with TRBD2. Trimming took 2 bases from V and 6 from J; bases not matched to a gene: 7. Germline values: CDR1 SEHNR, CDR2 FQNEAQ (reference sequence). This CDR3 region has 17 residues. CDR3 bases: TGTGCCAGCAGCTTATTACTAGCGGGAGGGCCCGGAAACATTCAGTACTTC. Translated, it gives CASSLLLAGGPGNIQYF. Drawing the rest from reference TRBV7-9 and TRBJ2-4, the complete variable domain is DTGVSQNPRHKITKRGQNVTFRCDPISEHNRLYWYRQTLGQGPEFLTYFQNEAQLEKSRLLSDRFSAERPKGSFSTLEIQRTEQGDSAMYLCASSLLLAGGPGNIQYFGAGTRLSVL.

The sample holds many counts of this clonotype. The J gene is TRBJ2-5, the V gene TRBV7-6; the match to TRBD2 covers 7 bases. Per the germline V gene, CDR1 is SGHVS and CDR2 is FNYEAQ. This CDR3 comprises 15 residues. The trim removed 3 bases at V and 2 bases at J, leaving 6 bases unmatched. This chain's CDR3 is CASSLPGTTQETQYF. Here the CDR3 DNA reads TGTGCCAGCAGCTTGCCCGGGACTACGCAAGAGACCCAGTACTTC.

This clonotype has only a few counts. V usage is TRBV7-6 and J usage is TRBJ2-5; 11 bases map to TRBD2. The germline gives CDR1 SGHVS, CDR2 FNYEAQ. This CDR3 contains 16 residues. The J segment lost 5 bases and the V segment lost 5 bases, leaving 10 bases of the junction unmatched. The chain's CDR3 is CASSLATSGIQETQYF. CDR3 coding DNA: TGTGCCAGCAGCCTCGCGACTAGCGGGATTCAGGAGACCCAGTACTTC.

This sequence joins TRBV19 and TRBJ1-2, with a possible D match to TRBD1 (5 bases). Germline values: CDR1 LNHDA, CDR2 SQIVND (reference sequence). This CDR3 region has 15 residues. With 1 base removed from V and 1 base from J, the gap between germline ends came to 10 bases. CDR3 loop: CASSIGPGDNYGYTF. CDR3 sequence (DNA): TGTGCCAGTAGTATAGGTCCGGGGGATAACTATGGCTACACCTTC.

Many counts were recorded for this clonotype. This sequence joins TRBV5-1 and TRBJ1-1, with D unclear. The CDR3 contains 14 residues. The V gene's germline CDR1 is SGHRS and CDR2 YFSETQ. The V end lost 4 bases, the J end lost 1 base, and 11 bases lay between the germline ends. CDR3 sequence (DNA): TGCGCCAGCAGCCTTGGAGTCACGAACACTGAAGCTTTCTTT. Amino acids: CASSLGVTNTEAFF.

Only a few counts were recorded for this clonotype. The chain is built from TRBV19 and TRBJ2-7; D tentatively reads TRBD1 or TRBD2 (5 bases each). The CDR3 runs 15 residues. Germline CDR1 reads LNHDA; CDR2 reads SQIVND (reference sequence). V dropped 2 bases and J dropped 3 bases, with 14 bases sitting between them. The CDR3 protein is CASSIPGTGLYEQYV. CDR3 coding DNA: TGTGCCAGTAGTATACCAGGGACGGGCCTCTACGAGCAGTACGTC.

There are many counts of this clonotype. The J gene is TRBJ2-4, the V gene TRBV2, with no clear D. The V and J ends lost 1 base and 0 bases respectively, with 4 bases between them. The V gene's germline CDR1 is SNHLY and CDR2 FYNNEI. This CDR3 contains 14 residues. The CDR3 spells CASSEGLAKNIQYF. The CDR3 DNA follows: TGTGCCAGCAGTGAAGGTTTAGCCAAAAACATTCAGTACTTC.

V and J are TRBV20-1 and TRBJ2-1; the D gene could be TRBD1 or TRBD2 (6 bases each). The V end was cut by 1 base, the J end by 7 bases, with 14 bases between. This CDR3 has 14 amino acids. Germline V gene sequence: CDR1 DFQATT, CDR2 SNEGSKA (reference sequence). The CDR3, as DNA: TGCAGTGCTAGAGCCCAGCAGGGGACTAATGAGCAGTTCTTC. Translating gives CSARAQQGTNEQFF.

This clonotype was recorded a few times. For the CDR3, the DNA is TGTGCCAGTACTAGGACAGGGGGGAATCAGCCCCAGCATTTT. This sequence encodes CASTRTGGNQPQHF. This chain joins TRBV19 and TRBJ1-5; 10 nucleotides match TRBD1. The CDR3 has 14 amino acids. Germline-derived CDR1 and CDR2 are LNHDA and SQIVND (reference sequence). Trimming took 7 bases from V and 4 from J; bases not matched to a gene: 4.

At least ten counts were recorded for this clonotype. CDR3 loop: CASSIPPGASTGTEAFF. CDR3 coding DNA: TGTGCCAGTAGTATACCCCCGGGGGCATCAACCGGGACTGAAGCTTTCTTT. V and J are TRBV19 and TRBJ1-1, with D possibly TRBD1 on 6 matching bases. The length of the CDR3 is 17 residues. V lost 2 bases to trimming and J lost 5 bases, with 21 bases between them. Germline CDR1 is LNHDA and CDR2 is SQIVND (reference sequence). The variable domain in full, completed from reference TRBV19 and TRBJ1-1, reads DGGITQSPKYLFRKEGQNVTLSCEQNLNHDAMYWYRQDPGQGLRLIYYSQIVNDFQKGDIAEGYSVSREKKESFPLTVTSAQKNPTAFYLCASSIPPGASTGTEAFFGQGTRLTVV.

This clonotype was found many times. This sequence joins TRBV11-2 and TRBJ2-7; no clear D gene. CDR1 SGHAT and CDR2 FQNNGV come from the germline V gene. V lost 2 bases and J 0 bases, leaving 5 bases between the germline ends. The CDR3 consists of 13 residues. This chain's CDR3 is CASSLQSSYEQYF. Written as DNA, the CDR3 is TGTGCCAGCAGCTTACAGAGCTCCTACGAGCAGTACTTC.

Only one count was recorded for this clonotype. The V gene is TRBV20-1, the J gene TRBJ2-1; 9 positions agree with TRBD2. The CDR3 loop spans 14 amino acids. The V and J ends lost 2 bases and 6 bases, in that order; junction bases with no gene match: 5. CDR1 and CDR2 (germline): DFQATT, SNEGSKA (reference sequence). The CDR3 spells CSARSSGRPNEQFF. The DNA of the CDR3 is TGCAGTGCTAGATCGAGCGGGAGGCCCAATGAGCAGTTCTTC.

For this clonotype: A clone one base away is much larger, so this may be a read error. The chain joins TRBV4-1 to TRBJ1-2, with 7 nucleotides matching TRBD1. The CDR3 spans 16 residues. CDR1 is MGHRA, CDR2 YSYEKL, per germline. CDR3 DNA: TGCACCAGCAGGCATCCCGGGACAGCGAGGGACTATGGCTACACCTTC. Translation: CTSRHPGTARDYGYTF.

This clonotype was detected ten times or more. The chain combines TRBV28 with TRBJ1-6; possibly TRBD1 for D (6 bases). CDR1 is MDHEN, CDR2 SYDVKM, per germline. With 4 bases removed from V and 4 bases from J, the gap between germline ends came to 14 bases. The CDR3 is 16 amino acids. The CDR3 loop reads CASSYSRGQYNSPLHF. CDR3 bases: TGTGCCAGCAGTTACTCACGAGGACAGTATAATTCACCCCTCCACTTT.

Many counts were recorded for this clonotype. The chain links TRBV7-8 to TRBJ1-5; D gene uncertain. The CDR3 has 13 amino acids. Germline V lookup: CDR1 SGHVS, CDR2 FQNEAQ. Trimming took off 1 base at V and 7 bases at J, with 8 bases between the two ends. The CDR3 DNA reads TGTGCCAGCAGCTTAGTACCTTTACAGCCCCAGCATTTT. This sequence encodes CASSLVPLQPQHF.

The table lists this clonotype with many counts. V usage is TRBV21-1 and J usage is TRBJ2-1. TRBV21-1 is deemed a pseudogene. The CDR3 contains 13 residues. The CDR3 sequence is CASSKDHVDEQFF. As DNA, the CDR3 is TGTGCCAGCAGCAAAGATCACGTCGACGAGCAGTTCTTC.

This clonotype was counted ten times or more. The genes are TRBV20-1 and TRBJ2-6; D is possibly TRBD2 (5 bases). V was pared by 3 bases and J by 5 bases, with 14 bases between. Germline assignment: CDR1 DFQATT and CDR2 SNEGSKA (reference sequence). This CDR3 spans 15 amino acids. The CDR3 coding sequence is TGCAGTGCTAGCGGTGAGACCGGGAGGGCCAACGTCCTGACTTTC. Translation gives CSASGETGRANVLTF.

The chain joins TRBV4-2 to TRBJ2-2, with TRBD2 as a possible D gene (5 bases). Germline V gene lookup returns CDR1 LGHNA and CDR2 YNFKEQ. The CDR3 has 15 amino acids. Deletions cut 1 base from V and 6 bases from J, with 12 bases between. The chain's CDR3 is CASSQAELGAGELFF. DNA of the CDR3: TGTGCCAGCAGCCAAGCCGAACTCGGGGCCGGGGAGCTGTTTTTT.